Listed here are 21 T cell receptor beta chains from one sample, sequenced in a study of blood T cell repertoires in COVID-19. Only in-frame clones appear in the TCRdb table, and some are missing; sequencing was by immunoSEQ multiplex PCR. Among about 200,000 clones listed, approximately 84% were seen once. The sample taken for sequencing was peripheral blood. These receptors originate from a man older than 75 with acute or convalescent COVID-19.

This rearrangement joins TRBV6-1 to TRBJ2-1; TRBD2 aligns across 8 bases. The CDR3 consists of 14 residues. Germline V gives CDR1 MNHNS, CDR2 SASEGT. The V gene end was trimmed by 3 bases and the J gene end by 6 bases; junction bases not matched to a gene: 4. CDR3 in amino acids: CASSELAGLNEQFF. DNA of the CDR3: TGTGCCAGCAGTGAGTTAGCGGGACTCAATGAGCAGTTCTTC.

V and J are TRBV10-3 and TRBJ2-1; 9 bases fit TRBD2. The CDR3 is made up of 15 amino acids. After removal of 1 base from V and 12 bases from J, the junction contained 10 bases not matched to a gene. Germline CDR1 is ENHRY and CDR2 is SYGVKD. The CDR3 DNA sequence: TGTGCCATCAGTGAGTACGCGGGAGGGCCCACTGGGCAGTTCTTC. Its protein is CAISEYAGGPTGQFF.

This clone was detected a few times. CDR3 in DNA: TGCGCCAGCAGCTTGAAGGCGGGAGGGATTAACACCGGGGAGCTGTTTTTT. As protein: CASSLKAGGINTGELFF. The chain links TRBV5-1 to TRBJ2-2, with 9 bases that match TRBD2. Germline V CDR1 and CDR2: SGHRS, YFSETQ. V gave up 1 base and J gave up 2 bases; unmatched junction bases: 6. CDR3 size: 17 residues. Using reference TRBV5-1 and TRBJ2-2 for the parts outside the CDR3, the full variable domain is KAGVTQTPRYLIKTRGQQVTLSCSPISGHRSVSWYQQTPGQGLQFLFEYFSETQRNKGNFPGRFSGRQFSNSRSEMNVSTLELGDSALYLCASSLKAGGINTGELFFGEGSRLTVL.

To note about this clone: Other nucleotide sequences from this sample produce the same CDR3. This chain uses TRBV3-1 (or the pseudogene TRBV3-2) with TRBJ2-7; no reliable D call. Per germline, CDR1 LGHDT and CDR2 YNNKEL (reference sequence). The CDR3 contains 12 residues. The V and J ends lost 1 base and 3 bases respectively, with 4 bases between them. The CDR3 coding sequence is TGTGCCAGCAGCCAAGTTAGCTACGAGCAGTACTTC. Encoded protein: CASSQVSYEQYF.

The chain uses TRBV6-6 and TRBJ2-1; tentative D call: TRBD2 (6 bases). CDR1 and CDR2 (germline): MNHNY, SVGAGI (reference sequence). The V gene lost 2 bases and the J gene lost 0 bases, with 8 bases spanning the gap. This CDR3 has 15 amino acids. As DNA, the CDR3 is TGTGCCAGCAGTTACCCCGGGAGCTCCTACAATGAGCAGTTCTTC. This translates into CASSYPGSSYNEQFF.

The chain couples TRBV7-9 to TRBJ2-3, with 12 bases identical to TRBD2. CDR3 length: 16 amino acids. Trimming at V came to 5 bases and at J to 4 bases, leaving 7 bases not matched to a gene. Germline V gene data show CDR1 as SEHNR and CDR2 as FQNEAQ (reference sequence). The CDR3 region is CASSVRLAGVSDTQYF. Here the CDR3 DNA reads TGTGCCAGCAGCGTGAGACTAGCGGGAGTCTCAGATACGCAGTATTTT.

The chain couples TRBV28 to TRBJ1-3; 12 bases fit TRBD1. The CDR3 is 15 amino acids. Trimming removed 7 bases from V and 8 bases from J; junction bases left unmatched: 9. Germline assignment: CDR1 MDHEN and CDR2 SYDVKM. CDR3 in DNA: TGTGCCAGCAACTCACTCGGGACAGGGGGCTACACCATATATTTT. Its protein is CASNSLGTGGYTIYF.

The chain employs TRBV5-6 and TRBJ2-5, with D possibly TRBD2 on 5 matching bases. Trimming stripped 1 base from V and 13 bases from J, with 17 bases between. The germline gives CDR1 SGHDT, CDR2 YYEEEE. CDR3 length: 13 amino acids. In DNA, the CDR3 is TGTGCCAGCAGCTTGTCCCCTCTCGGGGTGGGGTACTTC. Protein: CASSLSPLGVGYF.

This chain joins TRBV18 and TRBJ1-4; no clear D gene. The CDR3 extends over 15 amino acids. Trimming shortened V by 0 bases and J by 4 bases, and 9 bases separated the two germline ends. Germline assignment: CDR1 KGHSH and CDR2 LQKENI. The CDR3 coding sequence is TGTGCCAGCTCACCACCGCTGGCCCATAATGAAAAACTGTTTTTT. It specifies CASSPPLAHNEKLFF.

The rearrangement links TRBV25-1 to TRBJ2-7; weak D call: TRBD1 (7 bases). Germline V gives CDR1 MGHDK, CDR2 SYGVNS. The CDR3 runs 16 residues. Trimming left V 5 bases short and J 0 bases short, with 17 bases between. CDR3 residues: CASSQPTGEASYEQYF. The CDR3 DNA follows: TGTGCCAGCAGTCAACCAACAGGGGAGGCCTCCTACGAGCAGTACTTC.

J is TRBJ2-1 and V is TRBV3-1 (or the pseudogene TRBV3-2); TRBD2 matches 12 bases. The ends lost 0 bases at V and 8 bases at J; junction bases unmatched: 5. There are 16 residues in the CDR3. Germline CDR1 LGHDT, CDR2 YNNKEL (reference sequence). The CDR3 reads CASSQDQLAGGHEQFF. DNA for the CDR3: TGTGCCAGCAGCCAAGATCAACTAGCGGGAGGACATGAGCAGTTCTTC.

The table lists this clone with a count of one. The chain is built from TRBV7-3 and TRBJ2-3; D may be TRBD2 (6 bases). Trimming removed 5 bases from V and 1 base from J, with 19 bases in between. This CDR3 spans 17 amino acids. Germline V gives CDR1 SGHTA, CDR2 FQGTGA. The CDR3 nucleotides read TGTGCCAGCAGCCAATTAGGAGGGGAGTACGGCACAGATACGCAGTATTTT. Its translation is CASSQLGGEYGTDTQYF.

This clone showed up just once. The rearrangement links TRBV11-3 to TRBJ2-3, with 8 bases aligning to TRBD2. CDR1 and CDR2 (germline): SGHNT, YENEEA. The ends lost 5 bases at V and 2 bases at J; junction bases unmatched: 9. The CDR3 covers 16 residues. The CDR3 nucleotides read TGTGCCAGCAGCCGGGGGGGCCAAATTCCCACAGATACGCAGTATTTT. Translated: CASSRGGQIPTDTQYF.

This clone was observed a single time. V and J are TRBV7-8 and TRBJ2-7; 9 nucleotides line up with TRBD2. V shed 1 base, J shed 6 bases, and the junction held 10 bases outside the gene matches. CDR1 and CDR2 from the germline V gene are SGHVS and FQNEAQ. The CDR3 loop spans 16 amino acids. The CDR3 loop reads CASSLELAGWGGEQYV. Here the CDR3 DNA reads TGTGCCAGCAGCTTAGAACTAGCGGGCTGGGGGGGCGAGCAGTACGTC.

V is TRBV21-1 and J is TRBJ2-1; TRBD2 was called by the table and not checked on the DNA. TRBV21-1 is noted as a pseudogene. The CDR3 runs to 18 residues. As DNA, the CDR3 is TGTGCCAGCAGGAAACAGGGAACCGGGACTAGCGGGAACAATGAGCAGTTCTTC. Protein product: CASRKQGTGTSGNNEQFF.

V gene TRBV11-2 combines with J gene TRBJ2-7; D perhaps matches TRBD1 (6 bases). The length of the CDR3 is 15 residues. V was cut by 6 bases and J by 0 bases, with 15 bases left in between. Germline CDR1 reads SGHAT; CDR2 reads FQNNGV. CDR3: CASSKNRDSSYEQYF. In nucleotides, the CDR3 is TGTGCCAGCAGTAAAAACAGGGATAGCTCCTACGAGCAGTACTTC.

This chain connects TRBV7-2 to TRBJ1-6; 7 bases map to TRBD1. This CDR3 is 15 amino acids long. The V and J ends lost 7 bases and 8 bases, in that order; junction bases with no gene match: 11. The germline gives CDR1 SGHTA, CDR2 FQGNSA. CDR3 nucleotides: TGTGCCAGCACGCCCCTGGGACAGCCTCATTCACCCCTCCACTTT. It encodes CASTPLGQPHSPLHF.

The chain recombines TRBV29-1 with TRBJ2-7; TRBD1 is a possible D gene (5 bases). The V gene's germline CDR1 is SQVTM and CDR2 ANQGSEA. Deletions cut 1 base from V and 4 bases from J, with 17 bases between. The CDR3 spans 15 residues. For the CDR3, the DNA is TGCAGCGTTGAAGGGGGCCCGGCTGGGGCGTACGAGCAGTACTTC. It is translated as CSVEGGPAGAYEQYF.

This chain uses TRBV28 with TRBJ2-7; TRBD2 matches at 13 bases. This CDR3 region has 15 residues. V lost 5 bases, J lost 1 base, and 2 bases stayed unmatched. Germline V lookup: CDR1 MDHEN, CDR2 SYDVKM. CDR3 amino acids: CASSRTSGGSYEQYF. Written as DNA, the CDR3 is TGTGCCAGCAGTCGGACTAGCGGGGGTTCCTACGAGCAGTACTTC.

The CDR3 loop reads CASSLQGLGQYV. The DNA for the CDR3 is TGTGCCAGCTCACTTCAGGGTTTAGGGCAGTACGTC. The rearrangement links TRBV18 to TRBJ2-7, with D perhaps TRBD1 (5 bases). V lost 4 bases and J lost 9, with 13 bases in between. This CDR3 is built from 12 residues. Germline V gene data show CDR1 as KGHSH and CDR2 as LQKENI.

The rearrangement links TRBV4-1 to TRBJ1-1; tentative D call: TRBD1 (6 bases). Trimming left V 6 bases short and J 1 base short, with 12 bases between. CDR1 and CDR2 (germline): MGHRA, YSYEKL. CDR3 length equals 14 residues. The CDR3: CASSLKQGNTEAFF. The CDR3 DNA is TGCGCCAGCAGTCTCAAACAGGGGAACACTGAAGCTTTCTTT.